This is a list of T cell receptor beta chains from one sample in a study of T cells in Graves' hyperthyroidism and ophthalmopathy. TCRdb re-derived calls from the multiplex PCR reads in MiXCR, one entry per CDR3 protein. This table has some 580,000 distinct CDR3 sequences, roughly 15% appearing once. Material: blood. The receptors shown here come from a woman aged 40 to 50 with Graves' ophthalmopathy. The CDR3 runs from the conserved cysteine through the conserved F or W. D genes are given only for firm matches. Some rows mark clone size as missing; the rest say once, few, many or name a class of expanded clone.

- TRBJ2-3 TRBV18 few CASSPQSGDTDTQYF TGTGCCAGCTCACCCCAGTCCGGGGACACAGATACGCAGTATTTT
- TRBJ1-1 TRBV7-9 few CASSLGRAFF TGTGCCAGCAGCTTAGGGAGAGCTTTCTTT
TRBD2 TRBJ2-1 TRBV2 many CASSEKAWGLAGENEQFF TGTGCCAGCAGTGAGAAGGCTTGGGGACTAGCGGGGGAGAATGAGCAGTTCTTC
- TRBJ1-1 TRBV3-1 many CASRGRGEAFF TGTGCCAGCAGAGGCAGGGGTGAAGCTTTCTTT
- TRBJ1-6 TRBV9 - CASTATLGDNSPLHF TGTGCCAGCACCGCAACCTTGGGGGACAATTCACCCCTCCACTTT
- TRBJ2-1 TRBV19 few CASSMSLEANEQFF TGTGCCAGTAGTATGAGTCTAGAGGCCAATGAGCAGTTCTTC
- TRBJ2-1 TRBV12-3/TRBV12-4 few CASSLGRLSSYNEQFF TGTGCCAGCAGCCTAGGACGTTTGAGCTCCTACAATGAGCAGTTCTTC
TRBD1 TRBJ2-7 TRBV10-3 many CAISEPGQFIYEQYF TGTGCCATCAGTGAGCCGGGACAGTTTATCTACGAGCAGTACTTC
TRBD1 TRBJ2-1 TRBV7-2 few CASSYYPGTGYNEQFF TGTGCCAGCAGTTATTATCCCGGGACAGGTTACAATGAGCAGTTCTTC
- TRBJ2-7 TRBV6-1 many CASSESRRPLYEQYF TGTGCCAGCAGTGAATCCAGGAGACCCCTCTACGAGCAGTACTTC
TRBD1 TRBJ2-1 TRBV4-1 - CASSPFGQGEQFF TGCGCCAGCAGCCCGTTTGGACAGGGAGAGCAGTTCTTC
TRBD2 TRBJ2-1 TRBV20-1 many CSAKSLGTSGGSSYNEQFF TGCAGTGCTAAGAGCCTCGGGACTAGCGGGGGGAGCTCCTACAATGAGCAGTTCTTC
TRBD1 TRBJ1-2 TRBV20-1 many CSAPGQGMVGYTF TGCAGTGCTCCCGGACAGGGGATGGTTGGCTACACCTTC
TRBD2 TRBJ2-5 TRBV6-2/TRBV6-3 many CASSNPGGRETQYF TGTGCCAGCAGCAACCCCGGCGGGAGGGAGACCCAGTACTTC
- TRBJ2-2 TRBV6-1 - CASSSDTSNTGELFF TGTGCCAGCAGTTCTGACACCTCGAACACCGGGGAGCTGTTTTTT
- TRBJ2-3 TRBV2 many CASSERRGGDTQYF TGTGCCAGCAGTGAGCGCAGGGGTGGAGATACGCAGTATTTT
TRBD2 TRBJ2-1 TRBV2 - CASSEWGSGGWDEQFF TGTGCCAGCAGTGAATGGGGTAGCGGGGGGTGGGATGAGCAGTTCTTC
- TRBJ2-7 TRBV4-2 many CASSQARGGEQYF TGTGCCAGCAGCCAAGCCCGAGGTGGAGAGCAGTACTTC
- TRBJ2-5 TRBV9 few CASSVGHGQGGQETQYF TGTGCCAGCAGCGTAGGTCACGGGCAGGGGGGCCAAGAGACCCAGTACTTC
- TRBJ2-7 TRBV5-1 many CASSATGSYEQYF TGCGCCAGCAGCGCGACGGGCAGCTACGAGCAGTACTTC
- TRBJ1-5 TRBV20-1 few CSATPGVQRISPQHF TGCAGTGCTACTCCCGGGGTGCAGAGAATCAGCCCCCAGCATTTT
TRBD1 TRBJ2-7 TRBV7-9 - CASRPGTESEQYF TGTGCCAGCCGACCAGGGACAGAGAGCGAGCAGTACTTC
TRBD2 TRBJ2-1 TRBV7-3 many CASSNSGGHYNEQFF TGTGCCAGCAGCAACAGCGGGGGTCATTACAATGAGCAGTTCTTC
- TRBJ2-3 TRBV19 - CASSIRGRTDTQYF TGTGCCAGTAGTATTCGAGGCCGCACAGATACGCAGTATTTT
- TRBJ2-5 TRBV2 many CASISGVHQETQYF TGTGCCAGCATAAGTGGGGTGCACCAAGAGACCCAGTACTTC
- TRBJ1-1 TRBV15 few CATSRDREGPGTEAFF TGTGCCACCAGCAGAGATCGTGAGGGCCCGGGCACTGAAGCTTTCTTT
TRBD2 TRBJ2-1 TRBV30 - CAWSVPASGLYNEQFF TGTGCCTGGAGTGTACCGGCTAGCGGGTTGTACAATGAGCAGTTCTTC
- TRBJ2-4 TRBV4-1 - CASSLSGPDRSSQNIQYF TGCGCCAGCAGCCTCAGCGGCCCCGACAGGTCCTCCCAAAACATTCAGTACTTC
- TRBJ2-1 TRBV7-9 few CASSLAPYEQFF TGTGCCAGCAGCTTAGCCCCGTATGAGCAGTTCTTC
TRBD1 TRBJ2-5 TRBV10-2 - CASSEQGAKETQYF TGCGCCAGCAGTGAGCAGGGGGCTAAGGAGACCCAGTACTTC
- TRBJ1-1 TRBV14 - CASSQFRGTPNTEAFF TGTGCCAGCAGCCAATTCCGCGGGACACCAAACACTGAAGCTTTCTTT
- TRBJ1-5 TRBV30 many CAYQGHPNQPQHF TGTGCCTACCAGGGACATCCGAATCAGCCCCAGCATTTT
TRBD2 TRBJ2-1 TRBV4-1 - CASSQDGREHSYNEQFF TGCGCCAGCAGCCAAGATGGGAGGGAACACTCCTACAATGAGCAGTTCTTC
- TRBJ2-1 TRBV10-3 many CAISPGSPSYNEQFF TGTGCCATCAGCCCGGGGTCCCCGTCCTACAATGAGCAGTTCTTC
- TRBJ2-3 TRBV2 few CASSGGLWDTQYF TGTGCCAGCAGTGGAGGCCTCTGGGATACGCAGTATTTT
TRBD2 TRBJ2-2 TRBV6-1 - CASSSPGLAGGAGELFF TGTGCCAGCAGTTCCCCGGGACTAGCGGGAGGAGCCGGGGAGCTGTTTTTT
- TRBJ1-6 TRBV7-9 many CASSGGTENSPLHF TGTGCCAGCAGCGGAGGGACGGAAAATTCACCCCTCCACTTT
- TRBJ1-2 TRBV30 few CLLDSANYGYTF TGTCTACTGGACAGCGCTAACTATGGCTACACCTTC
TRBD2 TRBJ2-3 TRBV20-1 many CSARDLRLAGASTDTQYF TGCAGTGCTAGAGATTTGAGACTAGCGGGGGCTAGCACAGATACGCAGTATTTT
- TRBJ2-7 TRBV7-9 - CASSPGGGVSYEQYF TGTGCCAGCAGCCCCGGGGGCGGGGTCTCCTACGAGCAGTACTTC
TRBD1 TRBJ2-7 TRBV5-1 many CASSSQGNEQYF TGCGCCAGCAGCTCACAGGGGAACGAGCAGTACTTC
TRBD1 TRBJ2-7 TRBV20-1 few CSARPDRVNEQYF TGCAGTGCTAGGCCGGACAGGGTCAACGAGCAGTACTTC
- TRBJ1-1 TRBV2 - CASTPTWGTETFF TGTGCCAGCACGCCAACCTGGGGCACTGAAACTTTCTTT
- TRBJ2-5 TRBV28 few CASSFPGGQETQYF TGTGCCAGCAGTTTCCCAGGGGGGCAAGAGACCCAGTACTTC
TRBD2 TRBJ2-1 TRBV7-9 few CASSSPLSVRGGYNEQFF TGTGCCAGCAGCTCCCCTCTCTCTGTACGGGGGGGATACAATGAGCAGTTCTTC
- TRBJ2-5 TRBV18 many CASSPPGLQETQYF TGTGCCAGCAGCCCCCCTGGGCTCCAAGAGACCCAGTACTTC
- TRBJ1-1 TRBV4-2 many CASSQGGGYTEAFF TGTGCCAGCAGCCAAGGAGGGGGATACACTGAAGCTTTCTTT
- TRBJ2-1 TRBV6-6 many CASSYSIRESYNEQFF TGTGCCAGCAGTTACTCGATCCGAGAGTCCTACAATGAGCAGTTCTTC
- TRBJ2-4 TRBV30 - CAWKAEGANIQYF TGTGCCTGGAAGGCTGAGGGCGCGAACATTCAGTACTTC
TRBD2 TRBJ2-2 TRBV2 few CASSEPTTSPPNALFF TGTGCCAGCAGTGAACCGACGACTAGCCCTCCAAATGCGCTGTTTTTT
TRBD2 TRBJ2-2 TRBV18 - CASSPWTSENTGELFF TGTGCCAGCTCACCGTGGACTAGCGAGAACACCGGGGAGCTGTTTTTT
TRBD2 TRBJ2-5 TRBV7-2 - CASSSPGGLETQYF TGTGCCAGCAGCTCCCCGGGGGGGCTGGAGACCCAGTACTTC
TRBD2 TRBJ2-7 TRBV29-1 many CSVASSGDSYEQYF TGCAGCGTCGCCTCTAGCGGTGACTCCTACGAGCAGTACTTC
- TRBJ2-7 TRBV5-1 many CASSLGGASPSSYEQYF TGCGCCAGCAGCTTGGGGGGTGCCAGCCCCAGCTCCTACGAGCAGTACTTC
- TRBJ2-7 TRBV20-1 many CSARRQPDEQYF TGCAGTGCTAGACGACAGCCTGACGAGCAGTACTTC
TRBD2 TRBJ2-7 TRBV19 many CASSIQWSGRPYEQYF TGTGCCAGTAGTATTCAATGGAGCGGGAGGCCCTACGAGCAGTACTTC
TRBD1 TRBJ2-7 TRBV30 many CAWSTGTGSSYEQYF TGTGCCTGGAGTACCGGGACAGGGAGCTCCTACGAGCAGTACTTC
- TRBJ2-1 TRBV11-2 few CASSLGGVNLEQFF TGTGCCAGCAGCTTAGGGGGTGTTAATTTGGAGCAGTTCTTC
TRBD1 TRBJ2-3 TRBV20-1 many CSAGDRRTNTQYF TGCAGTGCGGGGGACAGACGTACCAATACGCAGTATTTT
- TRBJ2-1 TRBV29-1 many CSVSDRRGEQFF TGCAGCGTTTCGGACCGGAGGGGCGAGCAGTTCTTC